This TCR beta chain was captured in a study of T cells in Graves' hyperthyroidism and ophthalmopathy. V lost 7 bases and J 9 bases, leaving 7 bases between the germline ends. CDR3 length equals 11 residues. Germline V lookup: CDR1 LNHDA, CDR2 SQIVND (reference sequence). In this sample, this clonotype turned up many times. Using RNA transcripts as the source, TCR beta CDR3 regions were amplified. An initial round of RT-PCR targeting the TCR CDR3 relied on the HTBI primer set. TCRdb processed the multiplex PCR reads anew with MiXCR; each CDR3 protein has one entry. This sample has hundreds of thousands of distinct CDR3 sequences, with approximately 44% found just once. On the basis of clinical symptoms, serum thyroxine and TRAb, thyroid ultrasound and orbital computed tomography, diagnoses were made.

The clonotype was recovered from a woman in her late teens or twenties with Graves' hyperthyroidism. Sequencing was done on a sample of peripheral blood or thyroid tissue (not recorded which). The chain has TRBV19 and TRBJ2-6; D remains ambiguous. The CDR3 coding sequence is TGTGCCAGTACCGCTGGCAACGTCCTGACTTTC. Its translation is CASTAGNVLTF. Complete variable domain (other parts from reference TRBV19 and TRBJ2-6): DGGITQSPKYLFRKEGQNVTLSCEQNLNHDAMYWYRQDPGQGLRLIYYSQIVNDFQKGDIAEGYSVSREKKESFPLTVTSAQKNPTAFYLCASTAGNVLTFGAGSRLTVL.